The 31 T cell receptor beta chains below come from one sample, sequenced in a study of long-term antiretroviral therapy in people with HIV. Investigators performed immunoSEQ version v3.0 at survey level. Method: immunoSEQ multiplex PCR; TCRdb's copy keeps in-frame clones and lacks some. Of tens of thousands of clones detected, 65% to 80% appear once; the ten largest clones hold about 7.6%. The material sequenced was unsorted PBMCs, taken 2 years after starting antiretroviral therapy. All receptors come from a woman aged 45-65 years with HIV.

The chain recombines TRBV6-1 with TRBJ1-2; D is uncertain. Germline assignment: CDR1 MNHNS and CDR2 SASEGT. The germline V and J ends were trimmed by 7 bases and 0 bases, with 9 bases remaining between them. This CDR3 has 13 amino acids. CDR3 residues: CASNPVTNYGYTF. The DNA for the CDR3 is TGTGCCAGCAATCCAGTCACTAACTATGGCTACACCTTC.

DNA of the CDR3: TGCGCCAGCAGTCAAGGCTGGCAGGGCCAAAATCAGCCCCAGCATTTT. It yields the protein CASSQGWQGQNQPQHF. The chain employs TRBV23-1 and TRBJ1-5; TRBD1 is a possible D gene (5 bases). TRBV23-1 counts as an open reading frame of uncertain function. This CDR3 has 16 residues. V shed 2 bases and J shed 4 bases, with 15 bases lying between them.

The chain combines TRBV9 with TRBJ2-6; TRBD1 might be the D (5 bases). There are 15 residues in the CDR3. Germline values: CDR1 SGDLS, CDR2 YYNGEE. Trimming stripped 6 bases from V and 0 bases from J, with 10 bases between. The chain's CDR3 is CASNKGNSGANVLTF. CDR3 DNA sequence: TGTGCCAGCAACAAGGGGAACTCTGGGGCCAACGTCCTGACTTTC.

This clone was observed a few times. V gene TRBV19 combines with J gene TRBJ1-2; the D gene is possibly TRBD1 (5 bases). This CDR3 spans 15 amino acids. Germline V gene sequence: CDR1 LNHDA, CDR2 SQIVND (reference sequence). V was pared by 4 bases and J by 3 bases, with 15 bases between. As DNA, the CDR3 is TGTGCCAGTAGTAAGGGGAGCGGCAGGGACTATGGCTACACCTTC. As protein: CASSKGSGRDYGYTF.

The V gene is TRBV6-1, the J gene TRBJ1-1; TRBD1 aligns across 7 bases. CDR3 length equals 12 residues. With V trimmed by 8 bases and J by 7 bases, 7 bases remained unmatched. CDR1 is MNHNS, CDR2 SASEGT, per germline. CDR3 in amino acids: CASSGSGGEAFF. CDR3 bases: TGTGCCAGCTCGGGGTCAGGGGGTGAAGCTTTCTTT.

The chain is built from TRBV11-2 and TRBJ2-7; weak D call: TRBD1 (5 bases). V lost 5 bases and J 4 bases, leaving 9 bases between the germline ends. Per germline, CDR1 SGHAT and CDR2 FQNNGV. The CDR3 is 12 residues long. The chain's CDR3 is CASSPDRYEQYF. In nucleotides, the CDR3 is TGTGCCAGCAGCCCCGACAGATACGAGCAGTACTTC.

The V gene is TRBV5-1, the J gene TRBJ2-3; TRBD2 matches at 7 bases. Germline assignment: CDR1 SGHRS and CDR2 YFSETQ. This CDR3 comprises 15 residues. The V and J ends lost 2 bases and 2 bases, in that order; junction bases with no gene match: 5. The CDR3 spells CASSFGGSATDTQYF. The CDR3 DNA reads TGCGCCAGCAGCTTCGGGGGGTCGGCCACAGATACGCAGTATTTT.

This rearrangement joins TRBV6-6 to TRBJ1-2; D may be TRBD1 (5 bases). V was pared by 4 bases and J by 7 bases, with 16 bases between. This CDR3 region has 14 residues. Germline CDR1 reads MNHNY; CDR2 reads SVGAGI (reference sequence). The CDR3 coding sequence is TGTGCCAGCAGTTCAGGGCAGGCGGGGCGTGGCTACACCTTC. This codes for CASSSGQAGRGYTF.

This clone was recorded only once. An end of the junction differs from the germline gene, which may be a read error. The CDR3 region has the DNA TGCTGCGTCAGGGGAAGGGAGCCGGCCTACAATGAGCAGTTCTTC. Translated: CCVRGREPAYNEQFF. This chain links TRBV25-1 with TRBJ2-1; perhaps TRBD1 as D (6 bases). Germline V lookup: CDR1 MGHDK, CDR2 SYGVNS. The CDR3 contains 15 residues. The whole variable domain, filled in from reference TRBV25-1 and TRBJ2-1, reads EADIYQTPRYLVIGTGKKITLECSQTMGHDKMYWYQQDPGMELHLIHYSYGVNSTEKGDLSSESTVSRIRTEHFPLTLESARPSHTSQYLCCVRGREPAYNEQFFGPGTRLTVL.

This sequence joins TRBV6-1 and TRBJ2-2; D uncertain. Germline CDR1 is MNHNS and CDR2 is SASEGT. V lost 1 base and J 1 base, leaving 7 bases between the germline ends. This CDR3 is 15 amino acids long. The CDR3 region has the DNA TGTGCCAGCAGTGAAGTCCCCCAGAACACCGGGGAGCTGTTTTTT. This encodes CASSEVPQNTGELFF.

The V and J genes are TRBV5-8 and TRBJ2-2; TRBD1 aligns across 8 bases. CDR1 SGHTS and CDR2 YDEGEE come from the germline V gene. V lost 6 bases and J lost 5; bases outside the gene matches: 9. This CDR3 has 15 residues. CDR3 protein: CASTDRVIITGELFF. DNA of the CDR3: TGTGCCAGCACGGACAGGGTGATCATAACCGGGGAGCTGTTTTTT.

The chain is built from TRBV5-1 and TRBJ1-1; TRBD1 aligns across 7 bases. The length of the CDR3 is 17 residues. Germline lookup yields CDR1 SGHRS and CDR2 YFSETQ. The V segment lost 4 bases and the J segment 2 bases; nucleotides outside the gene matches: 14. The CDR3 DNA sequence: TGCGCCAGCAGCGACGTAATGAACAGGGGAAAAAACACTGAAGCTTTCTTT. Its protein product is CASSDVMNRGKNTEAFF.

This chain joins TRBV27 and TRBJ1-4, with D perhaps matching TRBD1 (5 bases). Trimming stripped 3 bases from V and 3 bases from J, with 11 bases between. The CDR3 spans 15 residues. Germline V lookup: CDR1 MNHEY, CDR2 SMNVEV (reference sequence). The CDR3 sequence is CASSFRQLSNEKLFF. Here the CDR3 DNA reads TGTGCCAGCAGTTTTCGACAGTTATCTAATGAAAAACTGTTTTTT.

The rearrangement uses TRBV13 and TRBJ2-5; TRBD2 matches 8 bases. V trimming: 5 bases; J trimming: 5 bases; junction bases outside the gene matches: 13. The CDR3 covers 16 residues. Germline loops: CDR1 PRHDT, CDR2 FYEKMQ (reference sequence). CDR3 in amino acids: CASSPEFAGGDETQYF. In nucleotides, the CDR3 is TGTGCCAGCAGCCCCGAATTCGCGGGGGGTGATGAGACCCAGTACTTC.

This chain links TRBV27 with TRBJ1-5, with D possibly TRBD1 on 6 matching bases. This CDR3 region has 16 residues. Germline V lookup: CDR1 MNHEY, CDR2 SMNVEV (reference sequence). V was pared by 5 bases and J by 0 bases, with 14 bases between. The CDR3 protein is CASSGYDRFSNQPQHF. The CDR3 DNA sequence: TGTGCCAGCAGTGGGTACGACAGGTTTAGCAATCAGCCCCAGCATTTT.

CDR3 region: CASSLGGDNGVLYGYTF. In DNA form, the CDR3 reads TGTGCCAGCAGCCTGGGGGGGGATAACGGGGTTCTCTATGGCTACACCTTC. The J gene is TRBJ1-2, the V gene TRBV28; perhaps TRBD1 as D (5 bases). Germline V gene lookup returns CDR1 MDHEN and CDR2 SYDVKM. Between the trimmed V and J ends, which lost 6 bases and 4 bases, there was a span of 24 bases. The CDR3 is made up of 17 amino acids.

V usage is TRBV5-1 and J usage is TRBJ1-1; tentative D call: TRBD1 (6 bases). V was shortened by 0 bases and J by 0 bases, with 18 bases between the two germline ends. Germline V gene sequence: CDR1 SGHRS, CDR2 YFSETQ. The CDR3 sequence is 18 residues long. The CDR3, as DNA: TGCGCCAGCAGCTTGGCCGGGCAGGGGTGGGGAGTGAACACTGAAGCTTTCTTT. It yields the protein CASSLAGQGWGVNTEAFF.

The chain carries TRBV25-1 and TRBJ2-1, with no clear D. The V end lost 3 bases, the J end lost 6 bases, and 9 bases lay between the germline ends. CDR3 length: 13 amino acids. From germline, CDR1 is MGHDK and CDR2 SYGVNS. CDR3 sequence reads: CASSDPLGNEQFF. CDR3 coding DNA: TGTGCCAGCAGTGACCCCCTGGGCAATGAGCAGTTCTTC.

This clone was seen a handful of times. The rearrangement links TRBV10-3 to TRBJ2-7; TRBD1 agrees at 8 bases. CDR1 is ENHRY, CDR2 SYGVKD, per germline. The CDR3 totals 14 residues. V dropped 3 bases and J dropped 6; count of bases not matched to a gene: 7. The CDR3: CAISDPDRVREQYF. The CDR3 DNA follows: TGTGCCATCAGTGACCCGGACAGGGTCCGCGAGCAGTACTTC.

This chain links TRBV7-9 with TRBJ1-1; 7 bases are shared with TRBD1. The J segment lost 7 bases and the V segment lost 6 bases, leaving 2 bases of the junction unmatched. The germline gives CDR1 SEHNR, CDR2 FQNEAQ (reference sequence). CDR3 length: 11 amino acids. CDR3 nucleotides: TGTGCCAGCAGGCGACAGGGTGAAGCTTTCTTT. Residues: CASRRQGEAFF. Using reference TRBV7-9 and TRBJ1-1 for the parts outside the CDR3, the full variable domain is DTGVSQNPRHKITKRGQNVTFRCDPISEHNRLYWYRQTLGQGPEFLTYFQNEAQLEKSRLLSDRFSAERPKGSFSTLEIQRTEQGDSAMYLCASRRQGEAFFGQGTRLTVV.

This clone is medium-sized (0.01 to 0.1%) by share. The CDR3, as DNA: TGTGCCAGCAGCCCGGGGGGCTATTACTATGGCTACACCTTC. Its protein product is CASSPGGYYYGYTF. The chain carries TRBV7-8 and TRBJ1-2; tentative D call: TRBD1 (6 bases). Deletions cut 5 bases from V and 3 bases from J, with 13 bases between. Germline V lookup: CDR1 SGHVS, CDR2 FQNEAQ. The CDR3 contains 14 residues.

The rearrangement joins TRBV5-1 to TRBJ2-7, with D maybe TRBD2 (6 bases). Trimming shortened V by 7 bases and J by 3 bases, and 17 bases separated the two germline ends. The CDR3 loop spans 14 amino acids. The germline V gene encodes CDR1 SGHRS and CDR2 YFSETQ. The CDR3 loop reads CASSVGTEGYEQYF. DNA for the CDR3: TGCGCCAGCTCGGTAGGGACTGAGGGCTACGAGCAGTACTTC.

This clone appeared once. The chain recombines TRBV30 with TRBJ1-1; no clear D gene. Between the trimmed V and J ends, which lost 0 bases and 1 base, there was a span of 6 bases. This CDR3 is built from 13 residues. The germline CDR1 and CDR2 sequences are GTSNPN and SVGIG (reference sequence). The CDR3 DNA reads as TGTGCCTGGAGTGTAAGTCGGAACACTGAAGCTTTCTTT. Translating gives CAWSVSRNTEAFF.

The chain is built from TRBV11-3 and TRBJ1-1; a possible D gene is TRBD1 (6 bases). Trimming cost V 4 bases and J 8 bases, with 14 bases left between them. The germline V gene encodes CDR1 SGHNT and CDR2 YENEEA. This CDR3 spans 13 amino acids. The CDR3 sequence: CASSWTNREEAFF. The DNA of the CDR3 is TGTGCCAGCAGCTGGACGAACAGGGAAGAAGCTTTCTTT.

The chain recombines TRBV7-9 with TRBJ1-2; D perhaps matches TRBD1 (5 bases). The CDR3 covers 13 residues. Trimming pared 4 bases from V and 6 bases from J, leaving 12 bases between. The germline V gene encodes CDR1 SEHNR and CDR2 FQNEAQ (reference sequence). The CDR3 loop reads CASSSAGGDGYTF. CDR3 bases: TGTGCCAGCAGCTCGGCCGGGGGGGATGGCTACACCTTC.

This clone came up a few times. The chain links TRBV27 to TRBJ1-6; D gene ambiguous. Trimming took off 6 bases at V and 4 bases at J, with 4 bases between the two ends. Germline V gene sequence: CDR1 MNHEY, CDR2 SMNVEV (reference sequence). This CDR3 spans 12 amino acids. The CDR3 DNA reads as TGTGCCAGCAGCCCATATAATTCACCCCTCCACTTT. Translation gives CASSPYNSPLHF.

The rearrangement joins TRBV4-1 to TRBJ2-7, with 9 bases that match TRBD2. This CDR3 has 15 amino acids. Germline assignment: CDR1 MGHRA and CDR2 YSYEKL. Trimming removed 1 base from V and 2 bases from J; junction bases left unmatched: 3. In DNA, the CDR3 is TGCGCCAGCAGCCAAGGACTAGCGGAGACCTACGAGCAGTACTTC. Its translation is CASSQGLAETYEQYF.

DNA for the CDR3: TGTGCCAGCAGCGTAGACCCTTCCGGGACAGGGCGCGAGCAGTACTTC. Translating gives CASSVDPSGTGREQYF. The V gene is TRBV9, the J gene TRBJ2-7, with 9 bases matching TRBD1. The CDR3 has 16 residues. The germline gives CDR1 SGDLS, CDR2 YYNGEE. The junction had 10 bases not matched to a gene; V was cut back by 0 bases and J by 6 bases.

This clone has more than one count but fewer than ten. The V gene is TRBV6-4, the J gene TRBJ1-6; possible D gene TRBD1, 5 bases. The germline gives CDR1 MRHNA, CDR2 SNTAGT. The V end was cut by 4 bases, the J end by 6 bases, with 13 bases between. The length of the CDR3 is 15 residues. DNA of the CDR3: TGTGCCAGCAGTGCCGGCAGGGCCCCTAATTCACCCCTCCACTTT. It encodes CASSAGRAPNSPLHF.

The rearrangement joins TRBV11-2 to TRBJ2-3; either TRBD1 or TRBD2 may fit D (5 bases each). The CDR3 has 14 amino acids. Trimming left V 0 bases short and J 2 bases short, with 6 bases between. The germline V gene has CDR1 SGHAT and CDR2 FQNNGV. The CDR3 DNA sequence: TGTGCCAGCAGCTTAGAGGGGGTCACAGATACGCAGTATTTT. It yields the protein CASSLEGVTDTQYF. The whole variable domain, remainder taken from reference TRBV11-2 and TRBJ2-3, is EAGVAQSPRYKIIEKRQSVAFWCNPISGHATLYWYQQILGQGPKLLIQFQNNGVVDDSQLPKDRFSAERLKGVDSTLKIQPAKLEDSAVYLCASSLEGVTDTQYFGPGTRLTVL.

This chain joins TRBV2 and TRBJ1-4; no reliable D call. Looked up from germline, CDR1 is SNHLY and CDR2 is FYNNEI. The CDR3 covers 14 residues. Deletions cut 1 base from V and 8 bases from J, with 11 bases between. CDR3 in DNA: TGTGCCAGCAGTGAAGGGAGGGTTGGAGAAAAACTGTTTTTT. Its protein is CASSEGRVGEKLFF.